These 27 T cell receptor beta chains originate from one sample sequenced in a study of blood T cell repertoires in COVID-19. Some clones are missing from TCRdb's copy, which holds only in-frame ones; the method was immunoSEQ multiplex PCR. The table has roughly 80,000 clones, 88% seen once. The sample consisted of peripheral blood. The source is a man between 50 and 59 years old with active COVID-19.

Written as DNA, the CDR3 is TGTGCCAGCAGTGAATATAAGGGGCTCGAGCAGTACTTC. This encodes CASSEYKGLEQYF. The chain recombines TRBV6-1 with TRBJ2-7; the D gene is possibly TRBD1 (5 bases). The CDR3 has 13 amino acids. CDR1 and CDR2 (germline): MNHNS, SASEGT. The V and J ends lost 2 bases and 6 bases respectively, with 11 bases between them.

The gene calls are TRBV28 and TRBJ1-4; the D gene is possibly TRBD1 (6 bases). Germline CDR1 reads MDHEN; CDR2 reads SYDVKM. V lost 6 bases, J lost 8 bases, and 13 bases lay in between. This CDR3 has 13 amino acids. The CDR3 bases are TGTGCCAGCAGCCAGGGAGGGGGGGAAAAACTGTTTTTT. This encodes CASSQGGGEKLFF.

V usage is TRBV30 and J usage is TRBJ1-1; D may be TRBD1 (6 bases). Trimming shortened V by 3 bases and J by 3 bases, and 20 bases separated the two germline ends. The CDR3 length is 16 residues. Per germline, CDR1 GTSNPN and CDR2 SVGIG (reference sequence). CDR3 sequence reads: CAWRRVQTGADTEAFF. The CDR3 nucleotides are TGTGCCTGGAGAAGGGTCCAGACAGGTGCGGACACTGAAGCTTTCTTT.

The V gene is TRBV4-3, the J gene TRBJ1-1, with D uncertain. V lost 0 bases to trimming and J lost 4 bases, with 12 bases between them. Germline CDR1 LGHNA, CDR2 YSLEER. The CDR3 extends over 15 amino acids. Written as DNA, the CDR3 is TGCGCCAGCAGCCAAGATTTTAACGGCGGCACTGAAGCTTTCTTT. It yields the protein CASSQDFNGGTEAFF.

V and J are TRBV19 and TRBJ2-3; 7 bases fit TRBD2. This CDR3 contains 14 residues. The trim removed 7 bases at V and 4 bases at J, leaving 8 bases unmatched. CDR1 LNHDA and CDR2 SQIVND come from the germline V gene (reference sequence). CDR3 DNA: TGTGCCAGTAAAGGCGGGAGTAGCGCAGATACGCAGTATTTT. It is translated as CASKGGSSADTQYF.

This clone was observed once. CDR3 sequence (DNA): TGTGCCAGCAGTTACGATGGCCCGCTCGGGGGGGCGAATCAGCCCCAGCATTTT. The encoded protein is CASSYDGPLGGANQPQHF. The chain has TRBV6-2 or TRBV6-3 and TRBJ1-5; a weak D match, TRBD1 (6 bases). CDR3 length: 18 residues. Per the germline V gene, CDR1 is MNHEY and CDR2 is SVGEGT. Trimming cost V 2 bases and J 4 bases, with 21 bases left between them.

The V and J genes are TRBV6-5 and TRBJ1-2; D perhaps matches TRBD1 (6 bases). The CDR3 has 13 amino acids. Germline-derived CDR1 and CDR2 are MNHEY and SVGAGI. V was clipped by 5 bases and J by 7 bases, with 14 bases between them. Here the CDR3 reads CASSPRQGFGYTF. The CDR3 region has the DNA TGTGCCAGCAGTCCCCGGCAGGGGTTTGGCTACACCTTC.

Points on this clone: The sample contains more than one DNA sequence encoding this CDR3. The chain is built from TRBV11-2 and TRBJ1-1; D unresolved. CDR1 is SGHAT and CDR2 is FQNNGV in the germline V gene. The CDR3 runs to 13 residues. Trimming removed 3 bases from V and 1 base from J, with 6 bases in between. CDR3 nucleotide sequence: TGTGCCAGCAGCTTTAGCGGGAACACTGAAGCTTTCTTT. It encodes CASSFSGNTEAFF.

CDR3 sequence reads: CASSPIGDGYEQYF. CDR3 coding DNA: TGTGCCAGCTCCCCCATCGGGGATGGCTACGAGCAGTACTTC. The chain couples TRBV18 to TRBJ2-7; D might be TRBD2 (5 bases). Germline CDR1 is KGHSH and CDR2 is LQKENI. This CDR3 region has 14 residues. The V end lost 6 bases, the J end lost 3 bases, and 15 bases lay between the germline ends.

The rearrangement links TRBV27 to TRBJ2-4, with TRBD2 matching 14 bases. There are 17 residues in the CDR3. The V gene end was trimmed by 4 bases and the J gene end by 7 bases; junction bases not matched to a gene: 9. Germline V gene lookup returns CDR1 MNHEY and CDR2 SMNVEV (reference sequence). The CDR3 DNA follows: TGTGCCAGCAGTTCTAGGACTAGCGGGGGGCCCGGCAACATTCAGTACTTC. Its protein is CASSSRTSGGPGNIQYF.

The gene calls are TRBV19 and TRBJ1-6; 7 nucleotides agree with TRBD1. V shed 6 bases and J 6 bases; nucleotides not matched to a gene: 11. CDR3 length: 16 residues. CDR1 and CDR2 (germline): LNHDA, SQIVND (reference sequence). The CDR3 reads CASSIRTGQVNSPLHF. The CDR3 DNA is TGTGCCAGTAGCATTAGGACCGGACAGGTTAATTCACCCCTCCACTTT.

The V call is TRBV6-5, the J call TRBJ2-6; D ambiguous. The CDR3 length is 15 residues. V was clipped by 6 bases and J by 0 bases, with 9 bases between them. Germline V gives CDR1 MNHEY, CDR2 SVGAGI. This chain's CDR3 is CASRRSSSGANVLTF. The CDR3 nucleotides are TGTGCCAGCAGACGCTCTAGCTCTGGGGCCAACGTCCTGACTTTC.

The chain links TRBV28 to TRBJ1-2, with D possibly matching TRBD1 (6 bases). The germline gives CDR1 MDHEN, CDR2 SYDVKM. Deletions cut 7 bases from V and 2 bases from J, with 20 bases between. This CDR3 comprises 16 residues. Here the CDR3 reads CASNSPGQGTNYGYTF. CDR3 nucleotides: TGTGCCAGCAACTCCCCTGGGCAGGGGACCAACTATGGCTACACCTTC.

This clone was counted a few times. The junction differs from germline at one of its ends, possibly a read error. The chain recombines TRBV6-5 with TRBJ1-5, with a weak D call TRBD1 (5 bases). CDR1 and CDR2 (germline): MNHEY, SVGAGI. The CDR3 extends over 16 amino acids. The CDR3 region has the DNA TGTGCCAGCAGTAACTCGGGGCCCCAGGGCAATCAGCCCCAGCATTTT. It yields the protein CASSNSGPQGNQPQHF.

The V and J genes are TRBV4-3 and TRBJ2-7, with D perhaps TRBD2 (7 bases). The CDR3 loop spans 19 amino acids. Germline CDR1 LGHNA, CDR2 YSLEER. V lost 1 base to trimming and J lost 0 bases, with 22 bases between them. The CDR3 spells CASSQVEVFGGGLSYEQYF. CDR3 sequence (DNA): TGCGCCAGCAGCCAAGTGGAGGTATTTGGCGGGGGCCTCTCCTACGAGCAGTACTTC.

V gene TRBV6-5 combines with J gene TRBJ1-1; D is uncertain. The V and J ends lost 1 base and 1 base respectively, with 7 bases between them. The CDR3 consists of 14 residues. Per germline, CDR1 MNHEY and CDR2 SVGAGI. The DNA of the CDR3 is TGTGCCAGCAGTTACTTTCGGGAGAACACTGAAGCTTTCTTT. Its translation: CASSYFRENTEAFF.

This rearrangement joins TRBV29-1 to TRBJ2-7; TRBD2 agrees at 10 bases. The CDR3 is 15 amino acids. Germline-derived CDR1 and CDR2 are SQVTM and ANQGSEA. The ends lost 4 bases at V and 6 bases at J; junction bases unmatched: 12. The CDR3, as DNA: TGCAGCGTTGGGTGGGGGACTAGCGTGCGTGTCGAGCAGTACTTC. This translates into CSVGWGTSVRVEQYF.

The rearrangement uses TRBV19 and TRBJ2-1, with 8 bases matching TRBD2. V was pared by 5 bases and J by 0 bases, with 12 bases of the junction left unmatched. The CDR3 is 18 amino acids. Germline lookup yields CDR1 LNHDA and CDR2 SQIVND (reference sequence). This CDR3 reads CASSWIAGSTSSYNEQFF. The CDR3 DNA sequence: TGTGCCAGTAGTTGGATAGCGGGATCCACCAGCTCCTACAATGAGCAGTTCTTC.

This chain connects TRBV5-5 to TRBJ2-7; no definite D call. With 0 bases removed from V and 3 bases from J, the gap between germline ends came to 22 bases. CDR1 is SGHKS, CDR2 YYEKEE, per germline (reference sequence). The CDR3 extends over 18 amino acids. CDR3 nucleotides: TGTGCCAGCAGCTTGGGCTCGGGTGAGGCAGTCTTAAACTACGAGCAGTACTTC. Encoded protein: CASSLGSGEAVLNYEQYF.

The chain combines TRBV27 with TRBJ2-1; 9 bases are shared with TRBD1. With 7 bases clipped from V and 4 bases from J, the junction kept 5 bases outside the gene matches. This CDR3 spans 14 amino acids. The germline CDR1 and CDR2 sequences are MNHEY and SMNVEV (reference sequence). CDR3 nucleotides: TGTGCCAGCAACGACAGGGGGGATTACAATGAGCAGTTCTTC. Translating gives CASNDRGDYNEQFF.

The gene calls are TRBV7-9 and TRBJ1-5; D remains unclear. V dropped 4 bases and J dropped 2 bases, with 12 bases sitting between them. Per the germline V gene, CDR1 is SEHNR and CDR2 is FQNEAQ (reference sequence). This CDR3 contains 15 residues. The CDR3: CASSSSGIRNQPQHF. CDR3 in DNA: TGTGCCAGCAGCTCCTCGGGGATTCGCAATCAGCCCCAGCATTTT.

The chain joins TRBV6-5 to TRBJ1-1; 7 bases are a match to TRBD1. CDR1 is MNHEY and CDR2 is SVGAGI in the germline V gene. The V segment lost 5 bases and the J segment 3 bases; nucleotides outside the gene matches: 6. This CDR3 has 14 residues. CDR3 sequence: CASSLGGADTEAFF. As DNA, the CDR3 is TGTGCCAGCAGTCTAGGGGGCGCGGACACTGAAGCTTTCTTT.

This chain's CDR3 is CASRTTVGNSPLHF. CDR3 DNA: TGTGCCAGCAGGACAACTGTGGGTAATTCACCCCTCCACTTT. The V call is TRBV6-4, the J call TRBJ1-6; D not certain. The CDR3 is 14 amino acids. Germline V gene lookup returns CDR1 MRHNA and CDR2 SNTAGT. V lost 6 bases to trimming and J lost 6 bases, with 12 bases between them.

This clone was found once. The chain has TRBV6-6 and TRBJ2-3, with 7 bases identical to TRBD2. J gave up 10 bases and V 6 bases, and 4 bases lay outside the gene matches. The germline V gene has CDR1 MNHNY and CDR2 SVGAGI (reference sequence). The CDR3 is 11 amino acids. The CDR3 bases are TGTGCCAGCAGGACTAGCTTGGCGCAGTATTTT. Its translation: CASRTSLAQYF.

This chain joins TRBV19 and TRBJ2-7; 8 bases map to TRBD1. V shed 2 bases, J shed 3 bases, and the junction held 9 bases outside the gene matches. The CDR3 is 16 amino acids. Germline V gene data show CDR1 as LNHDA and CDR2 as SQIVND (reference sequence). CDR3 sequence reads: CASSIHRQGAFYEQYF. For the CDR3, the DNA is TGTGCCAGTAGTATACATCGTCAGGGGGCCTTCTACGAGCAGTACTTC.

The rearrangement uses TRBV6-5 and TRBJ2-1; D gene uncertain. The V gene's germline CDR1 is MNHEY and CDR2 SVGAGI. Deletions cut 0 bases from V and 0 bases from J, with 9 bases between. The CDR3 sequence is 16 residues long. The CDR3 coding sequence is TGTGCCAGCAGTTACTCCTATGGGCTCTCCTACAATGAGCAGTTCTTC. Protein: CASSYSYGLSYNEQFF.

The J gene is TRBJ1-6, the V gene TRBV7-2, with 7 nucleotides matching TRBD1. The CDR3 sequence is 16 residues long. In germline, CDR1 is SGHTA, CDR2 FQGNSA. The ends lost 3 bases at V and 8 bases at J; junction bases unmatched: 10. Here the CDR3 reads CASSLNSGQRHSPLHF. The CDR3 nucleotides are TGTGCCAGCAGCTTGAACTCGGGACAGAGGCATTCACCCCTCCACTTT.